A single sample gave rise to the 32 T cell receptor beta chains below, sequenced in a study of cytomegalovirus exposure and HLA in healthy donors. Both 60 Vbeta primers and 13 Jbeta primers went into the PCR. Clones were sequenced by immunoSEQ multiplex PCR, and TCRdb holds only the in-frame ones, with some missing. The sample records some 120,000 clones, 75% to 85% being singletons. Sequenced: PBMCs. These receptors all come from a woman aged 45-65 years in good health and CMV-seropositive.

The chain links TRBV4-1 to TRBJ1-4; D is unresolved. Germline loops: CDR1 MGHRA, CDR2 YSYEKL. The CDR3 runs to 15 residues. With 2 bases removed from V and 7 bases from J, the gap between germline ends came to 14 bases. This CDR3 is CASSQNSAASEKLFF. The CDR3 DNA reads TGCGCCAGCAGCCAAAACTCGGCAGCGAGTGAAAAACTGTTTTTT.

This clone was seen only once. The chain employs TRBV10-3 and TRBJ1-4, with 9 positions matching TRBD1. Losses at the gene ends were 8 bases for V and 5 bases for J; bases not matched to a gene: 9. The length of the CDR3 is 15 residues. Germline CDR1 is ENHRY and CDR2 is SYGVKD. The CDR3 DNA reads as TGTGCCATCGGCCCGGGACAGGGTCGGAATGAAAAACTGTTTTTT. This codes for CAIGPGQGRNEKLFF.

The chain is built from TRBV5-1 and TRBJ2-1; a weak D match, TRBD2 (5 bases). This CDR3 region has 15 residues. Germline V gene data show CDR1 as SGHRS and CDR2 as YFSETQ. The V gene lost 0 bases and the J gene lost 10 bases, with 17 bases spanning the gap. The CDR3 sequence: CASSLVGFGGGEQFF. For the CDR3, the DNA is TGCGCCAGCAGCTTGGTAGGGTTCGGCGGCGGGGAGCAGTTCTTC. Variable domain in full (rest from reference TRBV5-1 and TRBJ2-1): KAGVTQTPRYLIKTRGQQVTLSCSPISGHRSVSWYQQTPGQGLQFLFEYFSETQRNKGNFPGRFSGRQFSNSRSEMNVSTLELGDSALYLCASSLVGFGGGEQFFGPGTRLTVL.

The V gene is TRBV2, the J gene TRBJ1-2, with TRBD1 identical over 12 bases. Germline V gene data show CDR1 as SNHLY and CDR2 as FYNNEI. V lost 6 bases and J lost 8; bases outside the gene matches: 10. The CDR3 is made up of 15 amino acids. CDR3 region: CASSPGDRGLGGYTF. CDR3 nucleotide sequence: TGTGCCAGCAGCCCCGGGGACAGGGGGCTGGGGGGCTACACCTTC. Full variable domain (outside the CDR3, taken from reference TRBV2 and TRBJ1-2): EPEVTQTPSHQVTQMGQEVILRCVPISNHLYFYWYRQILGQKVEFLVSFYNNEISEKSEIFDDQFSVERPDGSNFTLKIRSTKLEDSAMYFCASSPGDRGLGGYTFGSGTRLTVV.

The chain combines TRBV5-5 with TRBJ2-7, with D possibly matching TRBD1 (6 bases). Germline assignment: CDR1 SGHKS and CDR2 YYEKEE (reference sequence). This CDR3 has 15 residues. Trimming removed 0 bases from V and 2 bases from J, with 12 bases in between. CDR3 protein: CASSLGQVPTYEQYF. As DNA, the CDR3 is TGTGCCAGCAGCTTGGGACAGGTTCCCACCTACGAGCAGTACTTC.

This clone came up once. The V and J genes are TRBV6-1 and TRBJ1-2; 9 nucleotides match TRBD1. V shed 5 bases and J 2 bases; nucleotides not matched to a gene: 6. This CDR3 has 15 residues. The germline CDR1 and CDR2 sequences are MNHNS and SASEGT. The CDR3 loop is CASSPTGTGNYGYTF. CDR3 DNA: TGTGCCAGCAGTCCCACCGGGACAGGGAACTATGGCTACACCTTC.

The J gene is TRBJ1-4, the V gene TRBV5-1; the D gene is possibly TRBD1 (5 bases). Trimming removed 4 bases at V and 5 bases at J, with 12 bases between. Germline values: CDR1 SGHRS, CDR2 YFSETQ. There are 14 residues in the CDR3. The CDR3 region is CASSTRGINEKLFF. CDR3 DNA sequence: TGCGCCAGCAGCACAAGGGGAATAAATGAAAAACTGTTTTTT.

The rearrangement links TRBV7-2 to TRBJ2-7; 9 bases map to TRBD2. The CDR3 is 16 residues long. Trimming cost V 0 bases and J 3 bases; bases outside gene matches: 6. Germline values: CDR1 SGHTA, CDR2 FQGNSA. CDR3 coding DNA: TGTGCCAGCAGCTTAGCGGGCGGCGGGAGGGACTACGAGCAGTACTTC. As protein: CASSLAGGGRDYEQYF.

V and J are TRBV7-8 and TRBJ2-1, with 8 bases aligning to TRBD2. Trimming took 0 bases from V and 9 from J; bases not matched to a gene: 7. This CDR3 spans 15 amino acids. Looked up from germline, CDR1 is SGHVS and CDR2 is FQNEAQ. The CDR3 loop reads CASSLALSGGGEQFF. The CDR3 nucleotides read TGTGCCAGCAGCTTAGCCCTCTCGGGGGGGGGTGAGCAGTTCTTC.

This clone was recorded once. The rearrangement joins TRBV19 to TRBJ1-1; weak D call: TRBD1 (5 bases). The V gene's germline CDR1 is LNHDA and CDR2 SQIVND (reference sequence). The V and J ends lost 10 bases and 3 bases respectively, with 15 bases between them. This CDR3 comprises 13 residues. CDR3 sequence reads: CATNGGSYTEAFF. The CDR3 nucleotides are TGTGCCACAAACGGGGGAAGTTACACTGAAGCTTTCTTT.

The J gene is TRBJ1-1, the V gene TRBV14; 10 bases agree with TRBD1. V shed 4 bases and J 0 bases; nucleotides not matched to a gene: 8. The CDR3 has 17 residues. CDR1 and CDR2 (germline): SGHDN, FVKESK. DNA for the CDR3: TGTGCCAGCAGCCCAACGCCCGGGACAGGGGTGAACACTGAAGCTTTCTTT. It yields the protein CASSPTPGTGVNTEAFF.

This clone was counted a few times. The rearrangement joins TRBV30 to TRBJ2-1; a weak D match, TRBD2 (7 bases). V was cut by 3 bases and J by 4 bases, with 16 bases left in between. This CDR3 has 15 amino acids. Germline V gene data show CDR1 as GTSNPN and CDR2 as SVGIG (reference sequence). Here the CDR3 reads CAWREAAGTYNEQFF. The CDR3 bases are TGTGCCTGGAGGGAGGCAGCGGGGACATACAATGAGCAGTTCTTC.

The chain is built from TRBV7-3 and TRBJ2-1, with 10 bases that match TRBD2. Germline V gives CDR1 SGHTA, CDR2 FQGTGA. CDR3 length: 18 amino acids. Losses at the gene ends were 1 base for V and 8 bases for J; bases not matched to a gene: 14. Here the CDR3 DNA reads TGTGCCAGCAGCTTAAGGGGGGGCCTAGCGGGAGCATCCGATGAGCAGTTCTTC. Its translation: CASSLRGGLAGASDEQFF.

The V call is TRBV18, the J call TRBJ2-7; D remains ambiguous. Trimming stripped 2 bases from V and 3 bases from J, with 5 bases between. Germline V CDR1 and CDR2: KGHSH, LQKENI. This CDR3 has 12 residues. The CDR3 DNA reads as TGTGCCAGCTCACCAAGAGACTACGAGCAGTACTTC. Its protein product is CASSPRDYEQYF.

The chain has TRBV7-9 and TRBJ2-1, with D possibly matching TRBD1 (5 bases). The CDR3 loop spans 16 amino acids. The V gene lost 1 base and the J gene lost 0 bases, with 10 bases spanning the gap. Germline loops: CDR1 SEHNR, CDR2 FQNEAQ (reference sequence). In DNA, the CDR3 is TGTGCCAGCAGCTTAGGCGACAGTAGCTCCTACAATGAGCAGTTCTTC. It yields the protein CASSLGDSSSYNEQFF.

The chain employs TRBV6-1 and TRBJ2-2; TRBD2 agrees at 16 bases. There are 18 residues in the CDR3. Trimming at V came to 3 bases and at J to 5 bases, leaving 6 bases not matched to a gene. Germline V lookup: CDR1 MNHNS, CDR2 SASEGT. In DNA, the CDR3 is TGTGCCAGCAGTGAGGCGGGACTAGCGGGAGGGAATACCGGGGAGCTGTTTTTT. It translates to CASSEAGLAGGNTGELFF.

This clone was detected a few times. The CDR3 reads CASSQDIGRVHQPQHF. For the CDR3, the DNA is TGCGCCAGCAGCCAAGACATAGGGAGGGTCCATCAGCCCCAGCATTTT. The chain carries TRBV4-1 and TRBJ1-5; D not certain. Germline CDR1 reads MGHRA; CDR2 reads YSYEKL. The CDR3 has 16 amino acids. V was clipped by 0 bases and J by 5 bases, with 14 bases between them.

V usage is TRBV6-5 and J usage is TRBJ2-7; D might be TRBD2 (8 bases). The CDR3 extends over 15 amino acids. From germline, CDR1 is MNHEY and CDR2 SVGAGI. The V end was cut by 6 bases, the J end by 4 bases, with 19 bases between. In nucleotides, the CDR3 is TGTGCCAGCAGGAAGGGGGCGGGGGGCAAGTACGAGCAGTACTTC. Translation gives CASRKGAGGKYEQYF.

The chain recombines TRBV29-1 with TRBJ1-1, with unresolved D. CDR1 and CDR2 (germline): SQVTM, ANQGSEA. The CDR3 has 12 amino acids. The V end lost 3 bases, the J end lost 4 bases, and 9 bases lay between the germline ends. CDR3 coding DNA: TGCAGCGTTGATTCTGTTCTCACTGAAGCTTTCTTT. Encoded protein: CSVDSVLTEAFF.

The J gene is TRBJ2-2, the V gene TRBV19; D perhaps matches TRBD1 (5 bases). The CDR3 has 15 amino acids. Germline-derived CDR1 and CDR2 are LNHDA and SQIVND (reference sequence). The V end lost 1 base, the J end lost 2 bases, and 8 bases lay between the germline ends. CDR3 in amino acids: CASSIGQINTGELFF. CDR3 bases: TGTGCCAGTAGTATAGGACAGATAAACACCGGGGAGCTGTTTTTT.

V usage is TRBV7-9 and J usage is TRBJ1-1, with 10 bases identical to TRBD1. After removal of 4 bases from V and 4 bases from J, the junction contained 9 bases not matched to a gene. This CDR3 is built from 16 residues. CDR1 and CDR2 from the germline V gene are SEHNR and FQNEAQ (reference sequence). CDR3 sequence reads: CASSSQRGTGATEAFF. The CDR3 DNA reads TGTGCCAGCAGCTCCCAAAGGGGGACAGGGGCCACTGAAGCTTTCTTT.

The V gene is TRBV5-6, the J gene TRBJ2-7; 8 bases line up with TRBD1. The V and J ends lost 4 bases and 7 bases, in that order; junction bases with no gene match: 7. Per germline, CDR1 SGHDT and CDR2 YYEEEE. This CDR3 is built from 13 residues. CDR3 sequence: CASSRRQGREQYF. CDR3 bases: TGTGCCAGCAGCCGACGACAGGGGCGTGAGCAGTACTTC.

The V and J genes are TRBV15 and TRBJ2-7, with 9 bases matching TRBD1. The CDR3 length is 15 residues. In germline, CDR1 is LNHNV, CDR2 YYDKDF (reference sequence). V shed 4 bases and J 5 bases; nucleotides not matched to a gene: 9. The CDR3 DNA reads TGTGCCACCAGCATTCGTAGGGACAGGGCCCACGAGCAGTACTTC. This encodes CATSIRRDRAHEQYF.

The rearrangement links TRBV11-2 to TRBJ2-1; maybe TRBD2 (6 bases). The CDR3 contains 14 residues. V was cut by 5 bases and J by 7 bases, with 15 bases left in between. The V gene's germline CDR1 is SGHAT and CDR2 FQNNGV. CDR3 nucleotide sequence: TGTGCCAGCAGCGCAAGAACGGGGGAAAATGAGCAGTTCTTC. The encoded protein is CASSARTGENEQFF.

The chain links TRBV7-2 to TRBJ1-6; 7 nucleotides line up with TRBD1. Germline loops: CDR1 SGHTA, CDR2 FQGNSA. The CDR3 sequence is 14 residues long. The V segment lost 4 bases and the J segment 6 bases; nucleotides outside the gene matches: 3. CDR3 sequence (DNA): TGTGCCAGCAGCTCGACAGGGATTAATTCACCCCTCCACTTT. Protein: CASSSTGINSPLHF.

The J gene is TRBJ2-5, the V gene TRBV7-3; D is perhaps TRBD2 (5 bases). CDR3 length equals 13 residues. Germline CDR1 SGHTA, CDR2 FQGTGA. With 5 bases removed from V and 1 base from J, the gap between germline ends came to 8 bases. The CDR3 bases are TGTGCCAGCAGCCGGACTGTCCAAGAGACCCAGTACTTC. This translates into CASSRTVQETQYF.

The J gene is TRBJ2-7, the V gene TRBV7-8; D may be TRBD1 (6 bases). V was cut by 6 bases and J by 4 bases, with 10 bases left in between. Germline-derived CDR1 and CDR2 are SGHVS and FQNEAQ. The CDR3 length is 12 residues. The CDR3 DNA reads as TGTGCCAGCAGGCTACAGGGTTACGAGCAGTACTTC. It encodes CASRLQGYEQYF.

This clone was recorded once. The CDR3 DNA follows: TGTGCCACCTCCAGGGGGCTCGAAGAGACCCAGTACTTC. Translation gives CATSRGLEETQYF. The chain links TRBV2 to TRBJ2-5, with 8 bases that match TRBD1. CDR1 SNHLY and CDR2 FYNNEI come from the germline V gene. This CDR3 is 13 amino acids long. Losses at the gene ends were 10 bases for V and 3 bases for J; bases not matched to a gene: 7.

This clone has only a few counts. The chain is built from TRBV7-3 and TRBJ1-1; unclear D gene. V lost 0 bases and J lost 4, with 6 bases in between. Germline loops: CDR1 SGHTA, CDR2 FQGTGA. The CDR3 totals 13 residues. In DNA form, the CDR3 reads TGTGCCAGCAGCTTAACGGCAGTCACTGAAGCTTTCTTT. Translated, it gives CASSLTAVTEAFF.

This chain connects TRBV9 to TRBJ1-6; the match to TRBD1 covers 8 bases. The germline V gene has CDR1 SGDLS and CDR2 YYNGEE. The CDR3 has 14 amino acids. Trimming at V came to 4 bases and at J to 7 bases, leaving 4 bases not matched to a gene. The CDR3 is CASSTTGVNSPLHF. CDR3 nucleotides: TGTGCCAGCAGCACGACAGGGGTCAATTCACCCCTCCACTTT.

This chain joins TRBV7-2 and TRBJ2-3; tentatively, D is TRBD2 (5 bases). CDR3 size: 16 residues. Trimming left V 1 base short and J 0 bases short, with 11 bases between. The V gene's germline CDR1 is SGHTA and CDR2 FQGNSA. The CDR3 nucleotides are TGTGCCAGCAGCTTAGGTGGAGGTCGGAGCACAGATACGCAGTATTTT. Its translation: CASSLGGGRSTDTQYF. Drawing the rest from reference TRBV7-2 and TRBJ2-3, the complete variable domain is GAGVSQSPSNKVTEKGKDVELRCDPISGHTALYWYRQSLGQGLEFLIYFQGNSAPDKSGLPSDRFSAERTGGSVSTLTIQRTQQEDSAVYLCASSLGGGRSTDTQYFGPGTRLTVL.

This chain uses TRBV5-1 with TRBJ2-7, with 8 nucleotides matching TRBD2. The ends lost 0 bases at V and 6 bases at J; junction bases unmatched: 8. The CDR3 has 15 amino acids. Germline CDR1 SGHRS, CDR2 YFSETQ. The CDR3 protein is CASSLEVFGRAEQYF. The DNA for the CDR3 is TGCGCCAGCAGCTTGGAGGTATTCGGGAGGGCCGAGCAGTACTTC.